This is a list of T cell receptor beta chains from one sample in a study of blood T cell repertoires in COVID-19. The protocol was immunoSEQ multiplex PCR, while the TCRdb copy is restricted to in-frame clones and leaves out a portion. The profile shows some 150,000 clones, around 90% of them singletons. The material sequenced was peripheral blood. The origin of the receptors is a woman aged 45-65 years with acute or convalescent COVID-19. Each CDR3 is given with its conserved first and last residue. D genes are given only for firm matches. A clone size is listed for some rows: how often the clone was seen (once, few, many), or a class if it is expanded.

V gene	J gene	D gene	clone size	CDR3 DNA	CDR3 protein
TRBV18	TRBJ2-2	NA	NA	TGTGCCAGCTCACCACCGGGGGCAGTTAACACCGGGGAGCTGTTTTTT	CASSPPGAVNTGELFF
TRBV3-1/TRBV3-2	TRBJ1-2	TRBD1	NA	TGTGCCAGCAGCCCTCCGGGACAGAGGGGCTACACCTTC	CASSPPGQRGYTF
TRBV3-1/TRBV3-2	TRBJ2-5	TRBD2	once	TGTGCCAGCAGCCAACTGGGGAGGGAAGAGACCCAGTACTTC	CASSQLGREETQYF
TRBV6-2/TRBV6-3	TRBJ2-3	NA	NA	TGTGCCAGCAGTTACTGGGTAGGGGCTGATACGCAGTATTTT	CASSYWVGADTQYF
TRBV11-2	TRBJ2-7	TRBD1	NA	TGTGCCAGCAGCCCGGGACAGCTATCCTACGAGCAGTACTTC	CASSPGQLSYEQYF
TRBV5-1	TRBJ1-2	NA	few	TGCGCCAGCTGGCCAGGGGAGGGTAACTATGGCTACACCTTC	CASWPGEGNYGYTF
TRBV6-5	TRBJ2-7	NA	NA	TGTGCCAGCAGTCCCTCGTTCGCGGGGTCCGAGCAGTACTTC	CASSPSFAGSEQYF
TRBV11-2	TRBJ2-1	TRBD2	NA	TGTGCCAGCAGGCCTCCGGGACTAGCGTTTGAGCAGTTCTTC	CASRPPGLAFEQFF
TRBV27	TRBJ2-5	NA	NA	TGTGCCAGCAGTTTATCATCGGGGAGAAGGGAGACCCAGTACTTC	CASSLSSGRRETQYF
TRBV27	TRBJ2-2	NA	NA	TGTGCCAGCAGTTTATCGTATTTTGTCGGGGAGCTGTTTTTT	CASSLSYFVGELFF
TRBV9	TRBJ2-2	TRBD1	NA	TGTGCCAGCAGCGCACCGGGACAGGGGGGCACCGGGGAGCTGTTTTTT	CASSAPGQGGTGELFF
TRBV14	TRBJ1-6	NA	NA	TGTGCCAGCAGCCACTTTAAGGCCGGGTCACCCCTCCACTTT	CASSHFKAGSPLHF
TRBV4-2	TRBJ1-2	NA	NA	TGTGCCAGCAGCCAGGACAGAACTAACTATGGCTACACCTTC	CASSQDRTNYGYTF
TRBV7-3	TRBJ2-1	TRBD2	NA	TGTGCCAGCAGCTTAACAGTAGCGGGGGGGCTGAATGAGCAGTTCTTC	CASSLTVAGGLNEQFF
TRBV7-6	TRBJ2-3	TRBD2	NA	TGTGCCAGCAGCCCGGGACTAGCGGGGGAAAAATACACAGATACGCAGTATTTT	CASSPGLAGEKYTDTQYF
TRBV28	TRBJ2-2	NA	NA	TGTGCCAGCAGGGGCGGGATTTTGACCGGGGAGCTGTTTTTT	CASRGGILTGELFF
TRBV2	TRBJ1-2	NA	NA	TGTGCCAGCAGTGGGCTCACTAACTATGGCTACACCTTC	CASSGLTNYGYTF
TRBV5-1	TRBJ1-1	TRBD1	NA	TGCGCCAGCAGCAGGGACAGTTTGAACACTGAAGCTTTCTTT	CASSRDSLNTEAFF
TRBV25-1	TRBJ2-1	TRBD2	NA	TGTGCCAGCGGGAGGGACTACGGTGAGCAGTTCTTC	CASGRDYGEQFF
TRBV6-6	TRBJ2-5	TRBD2	few	TGTGCCAGCACCAACCGACTAGCGGGAGAAGAGACCCAGTACTTC	CASTNRLAGEETQYF
TRBV11-2	TRBJ1-5	NA	few	TGTGCCAGCAGCGTGGGACTCAATAGCAATCAGCCCCAGCATTTT	CASSVGLNSNQPQHF
TRBV27	TRBJ2-3	NA	NA	TGTGCCAGCAGGGGGGCGGGAGCAGGTGATACGCAGTATTTT	CASRGAGAGDTQYF
TRBV15	TRBJ1-2	NA	once	TGTGCCACCAGCTTTCGGGACACCGCTTATGGCTACACCTTC	CATSFRDTAYGYTF
TRBV11-3	TRBJ2-7	NA	NA	TGTGCCAGCCAGCAGGGGATGCAGCAGTACTTC	CASQQGMQQYF
TRBV5-1	TRBJ2-3	TRBD2	NA	TGCGCCAGCAGAAATAGCGGGGCTCTGGGAGATACGCAGTATTTT	CASRNSGALGDTQYF
TRBV30	TRBJ1-3	NA	NA	TGTGCCTGGAGTTATAGCTCTGGAAACACCATATATTTT	CAWSYSSGNTIYF
TRBV19	TRBJ1-2	TRBD1	NA	TGTGCCAGTAGTATGACAGGGCCCTATGGCTACACCTTC	CASSMTGPYGYTF
TRBV5-6	TRBJ2-7	NA	NA	TGTGCCAGCAGTGCCCGTTTGGGAGCCTACGAGCAGTACTTC	CASSARLGAYEQYF
TRBV19	TRBJ1-6	TRBD1	NA	TGTGCCAGTAGTACGGGACAGGGGAATTCACCCCTCCACTTT	CASSTGQGNSPLHF
TRBV7-2	TRBJ2-2	NA	NA	TGTGCCAGCAGCTCTCAAATGGCCAGAAACACCGGGGAGCTGTTTTTT	CASSSQMARNTGELFF
TRBV20-1	TRBJ2-1	NA	NA	TGCAGTGCTAGCAGGGACAATGAGCAGTTCTTC	CSASRDNEQFF
TRBV19	TRBJ1-1	TRBD1	once	TGTGCCAGTAGTGCGGACAGGGGTGGGACTGAAGCTTTCTTT	CASSADRGGTEAFF
TRBV7-9	TRBJ1-6	NA	NA	TGTGCCAGCAGCCCTCAGCGCAGGGCTGATTCACCCCTCCACTTT	CASSPQRRADSPLHF
TRBV5-1	TRBJ2-7	TRBD2	NA	TGCGCCAGCAGCTTGAGGAGCGGGGACCTTCGTGAGGGGCAGTACTTC	CASSLRSGDLREGQYF
TRBV7-2	TRBJ1-3	NA	NA	TGTGCCAGCAGCTTAGCAATGGACAGCTCTGGAAACACCATATATTTT	CASSLAMDSSGNTIYF
TRBV11-3	TRBJ1-1	NA	NA	TGTGCCAGCAGCTTAGCCCCACTCAATGAAGCTTTCTTT	CASSLAPLNEAFF
TRBV10-2	TRBJ1-1	NA	NA	TGCGCCAGCAGTGAGTCGACACCCTACACTGAAGCTTTCTTT	CASSESTPYTEAFF
TRBV12-5	TRBJ1-2	TRBD1	once	TGTGCTAGTGGTTTGGGACAGGGGTTTAGTGGCTACACCTTC	CASGLGQGFSGYTF
TRBV11-2	TRBJ2-7	NA	NA	TGTGCCAGCAGCTTAGAGGCGGGGAGTCCCTACGAGCAGTACTTC	CASSLEAGSPYEQYF
TRBV6-6	TRBJ1-6	NA	few	TGTGCCAGCAGTTACGAGCCGGGACAAAATTCACCCCTCCACTTT	CASSYEPGQNSPLHF
TRBV5-1	TRBJ2-1	NA	NA	TGCGCCAGCAGCTTCCGGGACAAGTCCTACAATGAGCAGTTCTTC	CASSFRDKSYNEQFF
TRBV18	TRBJ1-4	NA	NA	TGTGCCAGCTCGCCCGGGGTTGCAACTAATGAAAAACTGTTTTTT	CASSPGVATNEKLFF
TRBV7-2	TRBJ1-3	NA	NA	TGTGCCAGCAGCTCTAAATCTGGAAACACCATATATTTT	CASSSKSGNTIYF
TRBV7-9	TRBJ1-2	TRBD1	few	TGTGCCAGCAGCCCAGGACAGGGGGCCGCCTTGGGGGGCTACACCTTC	CASSPGQGAALGGYTF
TRBV30	TRBJ1-2	TRBD1	NA	TGTGCCTGGAGCGGGACAGCGTATGGCTACACCTTC	CAWSGTAYGYTF
TRBV5-1	TRBJ2-5	NA	NA	TGCGCCAGCAGCTTGGGGTGGGGGCCGCAAGAGACCCAGTACTTC	CASSLGWGPQETQYF
TRBV27	TRBJ1-4	TRBD1	NA	TGTGCCAGCAGTTTCGGACAGGGTAATGAAAAACTGTTTTTT	CASSFGQGNEKLFF
TRBV9	TRBJ2-5	NA	NA	TGTGCCAGCAGCGTAGGGGCGAAACCCGGCGAGACCCAGTACTTC	CASSVGAKPGETQYF
TRBV5-1	TRBJ2-6	TRBD2	NA	TGCGCCAGCAGCTTGGTAGCGGGAACCGCTGGGGCCAACGTCCTGACTTTC	CASSLVAGTAGANVLTF
TRBV7-2	TRBJ1-1	NA	NA	TGTGCCAGCAGCTTGCCGTGGGGAGCCCTGAGCACTGAAGCTTTCTTT	CASSLPWGALSTEAFF
TRBV7-6	TRBJ1-4	TRBD1	NA	TGTGCCAGCAGCTCCCGACAGGGAGGTGAAAAACTGTTTTTT	CASSSRQGGEKLFF
TRBV29-1	TRBJ2-1	TRBD2	NA	TGCAGCGTTGATCTAGCGGGGTCCTACAATGAGCAGTTCTTC	CSVDLAGSYNEQFF